The subject of this entry is one T cell receptor (beta chain). This clonotype was observed at least ten times. Its antigen is unknown. No qualities accompany the bases; no much larger clone lies one base away. This record belongs to a study of neurological immune-mediated disorders (dated by TCRdb to between 2019 and 2020). Study-level background: The study compared peripheral blood TCR-beta repertoires of HTLV-I-associated myelopathy (HAM/TSP) patients, multiple sclerosis patients and healthy controls using UMI-based sequencing. Longitudinal HAM/TSP and healthy donors were sampled at 3 time-points each (about 3-40 month intervals). The cohort comprised some 71 subjects: about 15 HAM/TSP patients, 34 multiple sclerosis patients and around 20 healthy controls. The 90 to 110 TCR-beta libraries included longitudinal samples, technical triplicates and paired sorted CD4+ and CD8+ T-cell subsets alongside PBMC samples. General findings and caveats noted by the study authors: Across subjects, expanded clones never shared an identical CDR3 amino acid sequence, which suggests that the TCR-beta repertoires in every group were private. The highest TCR clonal expansion was observed in HAM/TSP patients, whereas the lowest was observed in MS patients, even when compared with healthy controls.

Read against the paper, the sample's time point label means: longitudinal time-point 1 (baseline). Unsorted PBMC libraries were generated from 2 million PBMCs stored in RNAlater at -80 °C until RNA extraction. Peripheral blood was subjected to Ficoll-Hypaque density gradient centrifugation to isolate PBMCs, which were then cryopreserved in liquid nitrogen. To synthesize cDNA, template-switch 5'RACE was performed with a primer carrying a 10-nucleotide random unique molecular identifier so that each TCR transcript was tagged. Over 180 million TCR-beta sequences, covering 15-18 subjects, were produced in each sequencing run. Total RNA was extracted with the RNeasy kit. The KAPA Real-time Library Amplification kit was used to amplify TCR-beta VDJ regions with primers targeting the TCR constant region and the 5'RACE anchor. A first PCR added sample indexes and Illumina adaptors, after which a second PCR increased the library yield. The roughly 650 bp TCR product was size-selected on a 2% E-gel SizeSelection system after Ampure bead purification. Library quality was checked on a Bioanalyzer, concentration was measured with Qubit, and libraries were quantified with the Kapa Library Quantification kit before pooling. An Illumina HiSeq 2500 was used to sequence the libraries paired-end at 2 x 150 bp. To increase sequence diversity, about 24-32% phiX was spiked into each library pool. On the study's bioinformatics: Quality-filtered reads were processed with the UMI-based MiGEC pipeline, which removed over 80% of raw TCR sequences during error correction. VDJ genes were aligned to IMGT germline references, and clonotypes were defined by unique CDR3 amino acid sequence plus V-J genes. Clonal expansion, Shannon diversity, and CDR3 relatedness (CalcPairwiseDistances, ClusterSamples) were evaluated with VDJtools, and phylogenetic trees were built with CLCbio workbench. A clone was classed as expanded if it had 8 or more unique UMIs, a cutoff based on coefficient-of-variation modelling across technical triplicates. TCRdb reprocessed the public reads (quality trimming at Q25 with fastp, clone calling with MiXCR) and kept in-frame beta chains. Every CDR3 protein is listed once, alongside the most common genes and DNA of its rows. The V and J calls were not made by the authors but by TCRdb's processing. The sample records 50,000 to 70,000 distinct CDR3 sequences, about 10% of which are singletons. Clones ranked in the top ten supply less than 8.5% of the sample.

Relative to germline, V is 1 base shorter and J is 7 bases shorter, with 12 bases between their ends. The CDR3 spans 13 residues, from the cysteine through the phenylalanine. Here the CDR3 DNA is all that survives: 39 bases in frame from base 1. In the germline V gene, CDR1 corresponds to SGHRS and CDR2 to YFSETQ. The V gene is TRBV5-1 and the J gene is TRBJ2-7; there is no confident call for the D gene. The sequenced material came from PBMCs. This sequence originates from a male donor with HTLV-1-associated myelopathy (HAM/TSP). The CDR3 loop reads CASSLSSLGEQYF. The DNA reads TGCGCCAGCAGCTTGTCATCCCTGGGAGAGCAGTACTTC.